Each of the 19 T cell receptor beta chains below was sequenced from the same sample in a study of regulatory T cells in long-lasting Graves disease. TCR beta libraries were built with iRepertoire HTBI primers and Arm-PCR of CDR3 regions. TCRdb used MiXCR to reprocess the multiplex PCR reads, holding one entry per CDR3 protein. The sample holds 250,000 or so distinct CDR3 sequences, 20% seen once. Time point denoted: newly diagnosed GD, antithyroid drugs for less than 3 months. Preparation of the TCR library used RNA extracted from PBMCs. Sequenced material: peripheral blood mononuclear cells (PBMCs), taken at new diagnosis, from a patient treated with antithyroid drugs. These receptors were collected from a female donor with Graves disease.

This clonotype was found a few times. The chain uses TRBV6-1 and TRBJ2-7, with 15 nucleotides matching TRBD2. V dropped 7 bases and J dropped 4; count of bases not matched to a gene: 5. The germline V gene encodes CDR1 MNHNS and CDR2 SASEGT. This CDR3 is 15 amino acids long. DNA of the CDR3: TGTGCCAGCACCATCGGGACTAGCGGGAGGTACGAGCAGTACTTC. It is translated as CASTIGTSGRYEQYF.

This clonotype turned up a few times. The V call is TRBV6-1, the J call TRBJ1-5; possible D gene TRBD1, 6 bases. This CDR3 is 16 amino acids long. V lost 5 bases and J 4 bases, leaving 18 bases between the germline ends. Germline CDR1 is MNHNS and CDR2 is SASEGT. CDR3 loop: CASSPWTVPWNQPQHF. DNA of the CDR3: TGTGCCAGCAGTCCGTGGACAGTACCTTGGAATCAGCCCCAGCATTTT.

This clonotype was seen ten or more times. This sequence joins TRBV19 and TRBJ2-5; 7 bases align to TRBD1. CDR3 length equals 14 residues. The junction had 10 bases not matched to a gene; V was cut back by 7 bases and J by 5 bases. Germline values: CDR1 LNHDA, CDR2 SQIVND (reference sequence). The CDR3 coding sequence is TGTGCCAGTACTACAGGGGAATTGGAGGAGACCCAGTACTTC. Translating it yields CASTTGELEETQYF.

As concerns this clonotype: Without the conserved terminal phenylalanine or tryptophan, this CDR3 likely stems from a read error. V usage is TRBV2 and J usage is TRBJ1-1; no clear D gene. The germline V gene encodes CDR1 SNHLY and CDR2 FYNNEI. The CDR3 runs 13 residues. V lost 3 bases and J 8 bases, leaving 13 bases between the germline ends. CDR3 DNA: TGTGCCAGCAGTGAGTATGGGGTCGTAGAAGCTTTCTCT. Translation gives CASSEYGVVEAFS.

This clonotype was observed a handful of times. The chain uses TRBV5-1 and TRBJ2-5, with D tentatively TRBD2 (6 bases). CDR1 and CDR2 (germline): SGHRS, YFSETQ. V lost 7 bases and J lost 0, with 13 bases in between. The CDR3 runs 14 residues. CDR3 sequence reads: CASRISGYQETQYF. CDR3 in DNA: TGCGCCAGCCGAATTAGCGGATACCAAGAGACCCAGTACTTC.

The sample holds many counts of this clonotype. The chain's CDR3 is CAISVRLENTEAFF. CDR3 DNA sequence: TGTGCCATCAGTGTACGGTTGGAGAACACTGAAGCTTTCTTT. The V call is TRBV10-3, the J call TRBJ1-1; no definite D call. The CDR3 consists of 14 residues. V lost 4 bases and J lost 1, with 10 bases in between. Germline loops: CDR1 ENHRY, CDR2 SYGVKD.

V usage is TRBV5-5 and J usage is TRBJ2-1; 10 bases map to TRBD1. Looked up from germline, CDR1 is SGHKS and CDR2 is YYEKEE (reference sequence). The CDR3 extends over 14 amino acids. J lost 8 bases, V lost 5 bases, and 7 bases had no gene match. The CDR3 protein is CASRGQGTSDEQFF. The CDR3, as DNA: TGTGCCAGCAGGGGACAGGGGACAAGCGATGAGCAGTTCTTC.

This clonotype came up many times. The CDR3 nucleotides read TGTGCCAGCAGCGGGTACCAGCGGGGCTCCTACGAGCAGTACTTC. It codes for CASSGYQRGSYEQYF. The rearrangement links TRBV7-2 to TRBJ2-7; 7 positions agree with TRBD2. CDR1 SGHTA and CDR2 FQGNSA come from the germline V gene. The CDR3 is 15 amino acids. The V gene end was trimmed by 5 bases and the J gene end by 0 bases; junction bases not matched to a gene: 7.

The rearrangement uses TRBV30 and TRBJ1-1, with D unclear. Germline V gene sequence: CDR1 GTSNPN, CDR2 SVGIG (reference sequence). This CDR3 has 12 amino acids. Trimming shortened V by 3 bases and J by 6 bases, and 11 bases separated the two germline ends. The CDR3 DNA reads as TGTGCCTGGAGGACATACCCTCCTGAAGCTTTCTTT. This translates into CAWRTYPPEAFF.

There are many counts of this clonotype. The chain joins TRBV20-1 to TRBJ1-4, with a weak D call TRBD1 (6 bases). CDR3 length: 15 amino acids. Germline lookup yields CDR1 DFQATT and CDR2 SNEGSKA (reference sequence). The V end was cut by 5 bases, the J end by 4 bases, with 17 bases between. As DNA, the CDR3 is TGCAGTGCTGCTGTTCTGGACAGAAATAATGAAAAACTGTTTTTT. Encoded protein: CSAAVLDRNNEKLFF.

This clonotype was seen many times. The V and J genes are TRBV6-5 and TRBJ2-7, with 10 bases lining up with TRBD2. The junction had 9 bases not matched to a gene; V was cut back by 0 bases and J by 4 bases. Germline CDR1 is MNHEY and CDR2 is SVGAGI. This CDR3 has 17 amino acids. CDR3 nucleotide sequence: TGTGCCAGCAGTTACTCGACAAGCGGGGGGGCCTTTTACGAGCAGTACTTC. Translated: CASSYSTSGGAFYEQYF.

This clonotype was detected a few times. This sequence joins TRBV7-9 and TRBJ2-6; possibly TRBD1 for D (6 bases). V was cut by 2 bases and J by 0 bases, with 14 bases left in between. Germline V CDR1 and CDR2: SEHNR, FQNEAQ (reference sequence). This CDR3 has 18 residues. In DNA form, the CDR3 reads TGTGCCAGCAGCTTACAGGGGCCCCGTCACTCTGGGGCCAACGTCCTGACTTTC. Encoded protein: CASSLQGPRHSGANVLTF.

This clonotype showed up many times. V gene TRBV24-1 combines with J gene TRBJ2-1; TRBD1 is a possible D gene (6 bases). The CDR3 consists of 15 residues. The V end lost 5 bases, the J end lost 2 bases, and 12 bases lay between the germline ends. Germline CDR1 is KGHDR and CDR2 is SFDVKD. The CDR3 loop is CATSAPGVAYNEQFF. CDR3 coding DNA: TGTGCCACCAGTGCACCAGGGGTCGCCTACAATGAGCAGTTCTTC.

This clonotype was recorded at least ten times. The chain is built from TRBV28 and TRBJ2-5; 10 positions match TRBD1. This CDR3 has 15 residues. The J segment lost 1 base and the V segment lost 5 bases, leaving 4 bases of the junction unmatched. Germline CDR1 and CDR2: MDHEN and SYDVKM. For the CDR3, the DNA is TGTGCCAGCAGTCCCGGGACAGGGGTCCAAGAGACCCAGTACTTC. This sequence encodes CASSPGTGVQETQYF. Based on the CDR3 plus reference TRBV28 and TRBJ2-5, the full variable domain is DVKVTQSSRYLVKRTGEKVFLECVQDMDHENMFWYRQDPGLGLRLIYFSYDVKMKEKGDIPEGYSVSREKKERFSLILESASTNQTSMYLCASSPGTGVQETQYFGPGTRLLVL.

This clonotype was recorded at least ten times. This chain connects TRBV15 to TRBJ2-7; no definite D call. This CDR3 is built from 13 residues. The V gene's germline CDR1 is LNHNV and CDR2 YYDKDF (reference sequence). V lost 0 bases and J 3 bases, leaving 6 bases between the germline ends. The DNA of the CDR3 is TGTGCCACCAGCAGAGATTTGGGCTACGAGCAGTACTTC. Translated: CATSRDLGYEQYF.

CDR3 nucleotide sequence: TGTGCCAGCAGTGCAGGGAGTCCGCAAGAGACCCAGTACTTC. It yields the protein CASSAGSPQETQYF. V is TRBV12-3 or TRBV12-4 and J is TRBJ2-5; D is tentatively TRBD1 or TRBD2 (5 bases each). The CDR3 is 14 residues long. V was shortened by 5 bases and J by 2 bases, with 12 bases between the two germline ends.

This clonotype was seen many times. CDR3 sequence (DNA): TGTGCCAGCAGCGCCGGGACAGGGTGGGAGACCCAGTACTTC. This encodes CASSAGTGWETQYF. The chain recombines TRBV27 with TRBJ2-5, with TRBD1 matching 9 bases. The CDR3 sequence is 14 residues long. Trimming took 6 bases from V and 5 from J; bases not matched to a gene: 7. Germline lookup yields CDR1 MNHEY and CDR2 SMNVEV (reference sequence).

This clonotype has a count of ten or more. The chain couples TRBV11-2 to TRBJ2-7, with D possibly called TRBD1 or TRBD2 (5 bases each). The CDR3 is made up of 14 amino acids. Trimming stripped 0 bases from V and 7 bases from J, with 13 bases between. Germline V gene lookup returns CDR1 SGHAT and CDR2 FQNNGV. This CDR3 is CASSLDGALYEQYF. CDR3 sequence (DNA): TGTGCCAGCAGCTTAGACGGGGCTTTATATGAGCAGTACTTC.

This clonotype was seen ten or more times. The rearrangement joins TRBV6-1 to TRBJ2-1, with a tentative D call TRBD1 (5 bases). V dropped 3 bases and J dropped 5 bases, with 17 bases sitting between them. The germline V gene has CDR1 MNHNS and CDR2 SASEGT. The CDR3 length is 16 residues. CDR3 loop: CASSEGWPGLDNEQFF. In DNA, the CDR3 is TGTGCCAGCAGTGAGGGGTGGCCAGGGTTAGACAATGAGCAGTTCTTC.